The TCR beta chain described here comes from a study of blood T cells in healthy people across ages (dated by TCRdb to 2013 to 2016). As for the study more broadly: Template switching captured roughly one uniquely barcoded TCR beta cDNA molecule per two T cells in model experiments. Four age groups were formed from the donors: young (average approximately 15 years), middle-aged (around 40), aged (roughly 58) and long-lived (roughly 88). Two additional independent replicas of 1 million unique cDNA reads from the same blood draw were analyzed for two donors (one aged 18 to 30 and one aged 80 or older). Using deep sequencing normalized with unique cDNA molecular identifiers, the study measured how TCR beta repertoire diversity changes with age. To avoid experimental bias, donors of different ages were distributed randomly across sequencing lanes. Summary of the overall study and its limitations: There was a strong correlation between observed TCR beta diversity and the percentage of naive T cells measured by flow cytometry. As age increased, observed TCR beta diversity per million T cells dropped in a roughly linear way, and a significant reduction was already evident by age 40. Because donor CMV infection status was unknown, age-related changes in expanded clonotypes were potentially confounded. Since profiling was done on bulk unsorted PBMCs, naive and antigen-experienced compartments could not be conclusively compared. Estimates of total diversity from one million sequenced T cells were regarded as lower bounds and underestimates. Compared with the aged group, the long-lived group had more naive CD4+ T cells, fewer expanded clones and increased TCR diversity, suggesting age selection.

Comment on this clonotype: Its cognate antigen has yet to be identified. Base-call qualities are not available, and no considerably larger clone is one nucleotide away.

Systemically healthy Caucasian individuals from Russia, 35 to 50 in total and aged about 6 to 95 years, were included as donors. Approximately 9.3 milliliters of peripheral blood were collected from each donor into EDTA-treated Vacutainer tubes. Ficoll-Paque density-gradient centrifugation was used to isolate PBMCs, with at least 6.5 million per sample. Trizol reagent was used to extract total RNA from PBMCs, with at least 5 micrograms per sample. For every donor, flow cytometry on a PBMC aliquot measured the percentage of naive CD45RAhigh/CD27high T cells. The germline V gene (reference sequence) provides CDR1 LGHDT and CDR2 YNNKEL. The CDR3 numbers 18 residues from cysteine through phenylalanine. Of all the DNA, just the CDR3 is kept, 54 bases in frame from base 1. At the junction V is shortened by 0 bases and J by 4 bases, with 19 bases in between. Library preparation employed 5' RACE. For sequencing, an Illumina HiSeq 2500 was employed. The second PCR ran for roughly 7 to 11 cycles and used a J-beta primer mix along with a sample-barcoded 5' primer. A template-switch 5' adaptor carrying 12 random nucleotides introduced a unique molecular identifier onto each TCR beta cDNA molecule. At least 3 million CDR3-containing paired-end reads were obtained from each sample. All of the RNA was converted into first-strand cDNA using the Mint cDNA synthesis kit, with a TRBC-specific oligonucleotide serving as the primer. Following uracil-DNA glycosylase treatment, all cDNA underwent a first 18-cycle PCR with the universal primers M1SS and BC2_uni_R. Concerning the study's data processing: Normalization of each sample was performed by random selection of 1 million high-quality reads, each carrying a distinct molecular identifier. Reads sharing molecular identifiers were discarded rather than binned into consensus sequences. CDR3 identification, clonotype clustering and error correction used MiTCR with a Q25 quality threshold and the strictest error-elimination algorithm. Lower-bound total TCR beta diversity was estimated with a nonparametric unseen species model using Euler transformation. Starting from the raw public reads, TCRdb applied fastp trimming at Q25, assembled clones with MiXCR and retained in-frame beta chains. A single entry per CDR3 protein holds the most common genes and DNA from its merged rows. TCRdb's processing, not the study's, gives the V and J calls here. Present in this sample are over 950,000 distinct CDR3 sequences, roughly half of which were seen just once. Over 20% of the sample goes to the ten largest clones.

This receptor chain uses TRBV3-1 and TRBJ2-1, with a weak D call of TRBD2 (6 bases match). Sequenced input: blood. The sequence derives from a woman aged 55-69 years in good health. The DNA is TGTGCCAGCAGCCAAGATTCGGGGACTCCAAGCCTTTACAATGAGCAGTTCTTC. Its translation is CASSQDSGTPSLYNEQFF.